This TCR beta chain was identified during a study of T cell repertoires in aging, cancer and after chemotherapy (dated by TCRdb to the late 2010s). Notes on the research overall: Six donor age groups were covered, ranging from 30 or younger up to 70 or older, and each group contained at least three individuals. TCR repertoires from healthy donor controls were recorded over periods of several months to years and showed clear clonal overlap between repeated samplings. The full dataset contained roughly 9 million TCR reads. To examine immunoaging and T cell reconstitution after chemotherapy, the study profiled TCR beta repertoires in peripheral blood from healthy donors and cancer patients. A cohort of over 200 cancer patients (approximately 90 with hematological and 124 with solid cancers) was assembled, and 95 to 100 healthy donors were included as a reference group. Paper-wide results and their limitations: Significantly lower blood TCR diversity and higher clonality were observed in untreated patients with hematological or solid cancers than in age-matched healthy donors. In healthy donors, the decline in TCR diversity with age was mainly due to loss of richness, whereas in cancer patients loss of evenness also played a role. According to the authors, the repertoire data do not permit conclusions about immunological memory after chemotherapy. In both cancer cohorts, the median generation probability rose over the chemotherapy interval, which suggests that the repertoire was reconstituted through rebound thymic output.

Notes on this clonotype: This receptor's antigen is unknown. Per-base quality was not reported, and no clone a single base away is much larger than it.

V and J lose 6 bases and 5 bases, and a span of 18 bases separates them. Reading from cysteine to phenylalanine, the CDR3 counts 15 amino acids. Just the 45-base CDR3 DNA is kept, in frame starting at base 1. CDR1 MNHNY and CDR2 SVGAGI are derived from the germline V gene (reference sequence). Using a mixed TRB-A/B primer pool, multiplex touch-down PCR amplified rearranged TRB sequences covering the V, D and J segments. Illumina adapters and sample indices were attached to the amplicons in two consecutive PCR reactions using Phusion HS II polymerase. The amplicons were purified from gel with the NucleoSpin Gel and PCR Clean-up kit and then assessed with Qubit and an Agilent 2100 Bioanalyzer. The libraries were sequenced on an Illumina MiSeq with 600-cycle, single-indexed, paired-end runs. The paper's data handling went like this. TRB sequences were processed with MiXCR versions 2.12 and 3.0.5. Each unique CDR3 nucleotide sequence counted as one clone, and only productive sequences with at least two reads were retained. Repertoire metrics included Shannon diversity, evenness, clonality (one minus evenness), and alpha-parameterized diversity profiles from alpha 0 to 5. The IGoR algorithm was used to calculate generation probabilities of clones in the paired pre- and post-chemotherapy samples. TCRdb reprocessing: public reads trimmed at Q25 with fastp, clones called with MiXCR, in-frame beta chains kept. Every entry covers one CDR3 protein and lists the most common genes and DNA from its rows. The V and J calls and clone size are TCRdb's, not the authors'. In all, the sample holds 9,500 or so distinct CDR3 sequences, and more than 25% of those were seen once. The ten largest make up 2.5% to 3% of the sample.

Instead of sorted cells or RNA, genomic DNA extracted from peripheral blood served as the source for amplifying TCR beta rearrangements. The chain was built from TRBV6-6 and TRBJ2-3; TRBD2 is a possible D gene, resting on 7 matching bases. Specimen: blood. This TCR came from a human donor in good health. DNA sequence: TGTGCCAGCAGGAAACCGGGGGGCCTTGGAGATACGCAGTATTTT. Its coded protein is CASRKPGGLGDTQYF.